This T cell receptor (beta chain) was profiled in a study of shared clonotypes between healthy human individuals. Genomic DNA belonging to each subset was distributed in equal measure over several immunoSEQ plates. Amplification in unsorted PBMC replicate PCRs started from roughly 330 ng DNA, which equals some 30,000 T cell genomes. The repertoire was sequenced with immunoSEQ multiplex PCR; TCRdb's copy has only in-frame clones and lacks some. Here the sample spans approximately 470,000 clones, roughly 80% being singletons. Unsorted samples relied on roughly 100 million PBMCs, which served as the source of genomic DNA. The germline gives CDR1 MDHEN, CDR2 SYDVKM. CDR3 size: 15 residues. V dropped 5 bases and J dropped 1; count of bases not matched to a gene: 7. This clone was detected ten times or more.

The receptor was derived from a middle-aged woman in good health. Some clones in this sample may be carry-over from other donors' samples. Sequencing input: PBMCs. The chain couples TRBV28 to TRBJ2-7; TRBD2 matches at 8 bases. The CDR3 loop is CASSPWGGGSYEQYF. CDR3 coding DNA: TGTGCCAGCAGTCCCTGGGGCGGGGGGTCCTACGAGCAGTACTTC. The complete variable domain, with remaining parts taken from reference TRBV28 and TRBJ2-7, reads DVKVTQSSRYLVKRTGEKVFLECVQDMDHENMFWYRQDPGLGLRLIYFSYDVKMKEKGDIPEGYSVSREKKERFSLILESASTNQTSMYLCASSPWGGGSYEQYFGPGTRLTVT.